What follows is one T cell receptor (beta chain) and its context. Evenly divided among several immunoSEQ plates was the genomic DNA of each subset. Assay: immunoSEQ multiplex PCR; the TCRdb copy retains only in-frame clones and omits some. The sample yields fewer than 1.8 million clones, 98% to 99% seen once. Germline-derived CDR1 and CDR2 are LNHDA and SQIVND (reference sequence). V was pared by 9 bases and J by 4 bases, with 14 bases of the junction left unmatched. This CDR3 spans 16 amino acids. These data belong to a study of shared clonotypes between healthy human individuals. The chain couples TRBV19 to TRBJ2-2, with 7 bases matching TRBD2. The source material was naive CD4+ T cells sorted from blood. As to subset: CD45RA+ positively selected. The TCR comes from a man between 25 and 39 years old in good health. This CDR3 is CASGPQLQRGTGELFF. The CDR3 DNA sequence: TGTGCCAGCGGCCCCCAACTCCAGCGGGGCACCGGGGAGCTGTTTTTT.